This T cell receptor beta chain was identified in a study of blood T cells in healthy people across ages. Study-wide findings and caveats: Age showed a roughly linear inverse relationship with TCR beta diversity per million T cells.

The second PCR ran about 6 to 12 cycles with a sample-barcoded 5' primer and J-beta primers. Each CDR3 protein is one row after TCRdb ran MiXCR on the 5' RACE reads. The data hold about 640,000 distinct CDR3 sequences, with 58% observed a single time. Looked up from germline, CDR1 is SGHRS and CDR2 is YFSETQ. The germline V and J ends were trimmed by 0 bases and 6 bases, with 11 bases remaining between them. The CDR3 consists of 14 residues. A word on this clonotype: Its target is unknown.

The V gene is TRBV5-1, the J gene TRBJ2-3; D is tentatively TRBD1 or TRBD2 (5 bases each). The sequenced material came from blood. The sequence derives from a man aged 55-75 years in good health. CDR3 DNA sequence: TGCGCCAGCAGCTTGGGACCCGAGGGGGATACGCAGTATTTT. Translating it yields CASSLGPEGDTQYF.